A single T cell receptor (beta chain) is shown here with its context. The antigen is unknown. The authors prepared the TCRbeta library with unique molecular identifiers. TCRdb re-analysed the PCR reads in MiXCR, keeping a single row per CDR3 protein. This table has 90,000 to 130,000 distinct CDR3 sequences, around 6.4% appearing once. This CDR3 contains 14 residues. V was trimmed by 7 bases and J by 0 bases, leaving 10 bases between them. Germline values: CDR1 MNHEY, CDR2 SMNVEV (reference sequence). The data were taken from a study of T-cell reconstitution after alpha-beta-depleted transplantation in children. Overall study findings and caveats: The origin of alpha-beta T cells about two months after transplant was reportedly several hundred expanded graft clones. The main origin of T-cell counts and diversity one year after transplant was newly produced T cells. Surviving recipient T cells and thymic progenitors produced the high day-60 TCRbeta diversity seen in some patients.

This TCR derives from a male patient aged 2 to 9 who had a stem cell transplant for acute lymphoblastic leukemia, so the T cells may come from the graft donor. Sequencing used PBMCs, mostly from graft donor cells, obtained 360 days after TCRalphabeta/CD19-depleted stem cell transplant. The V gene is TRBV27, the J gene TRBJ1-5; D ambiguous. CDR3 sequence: CASKKTLSNQPQHF. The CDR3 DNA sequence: TGTGCCAGCAAGAAGACGCTTAGCAATCAGCCCCAGCATTTT.